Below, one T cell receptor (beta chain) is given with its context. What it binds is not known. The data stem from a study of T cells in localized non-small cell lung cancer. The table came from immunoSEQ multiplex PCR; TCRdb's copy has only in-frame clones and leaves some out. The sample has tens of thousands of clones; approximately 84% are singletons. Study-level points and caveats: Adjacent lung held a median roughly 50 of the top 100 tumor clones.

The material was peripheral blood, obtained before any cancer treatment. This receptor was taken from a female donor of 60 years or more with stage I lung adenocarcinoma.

In DNA form, the CDR3 reads TGTGCCATCAGTCTGACTAGCGGGGGAGGCACAGATACGCAGTATTTT. This sequence encodes CAISLTSGGGTDTQYF. The rearrangement joins TRBV10-3 to TRBJ2-3, with 12 bases lining up with TRBD2. The CDR3 has 16 residues. Trimming cost V 5 bases and J 1 base; bases outside gene matches: 4. Germline values: CDR1 ENHRY, CDR2 SYGVKD.